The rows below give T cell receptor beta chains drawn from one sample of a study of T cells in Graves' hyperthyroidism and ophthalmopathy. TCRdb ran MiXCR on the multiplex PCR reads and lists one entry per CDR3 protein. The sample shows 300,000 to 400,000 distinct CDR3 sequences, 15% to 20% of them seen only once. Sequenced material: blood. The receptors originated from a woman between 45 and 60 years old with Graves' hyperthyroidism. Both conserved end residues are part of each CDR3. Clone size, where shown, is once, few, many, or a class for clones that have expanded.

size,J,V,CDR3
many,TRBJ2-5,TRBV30,CAWSTRGTQETQYF
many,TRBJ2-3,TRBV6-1,CASSYLGPFTDTQYF
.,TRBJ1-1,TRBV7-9,CASSSNSGARVTEAFF
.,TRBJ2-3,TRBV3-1,CASSHLAQGGVSQYF
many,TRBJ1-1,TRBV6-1,CASSTDRDRAMNTEAFF
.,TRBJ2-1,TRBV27,CASSFQGVGNEQFF
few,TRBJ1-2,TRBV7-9,CASSRTVGGYTF
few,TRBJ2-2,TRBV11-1,CASSPESSGGAGELFF
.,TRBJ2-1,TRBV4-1,CASGQDSGDEQFF
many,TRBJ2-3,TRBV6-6,CASSYSVDSTDTQYF
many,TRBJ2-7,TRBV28,CASSSGTSGSQPYEQYF
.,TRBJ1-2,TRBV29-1,CSVESRAGANYGYTF
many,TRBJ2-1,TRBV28,CASSDPPSGVQFF
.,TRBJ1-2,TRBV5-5,CASSAGTAANYGYTF
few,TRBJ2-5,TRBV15,CATSRLRMNSQSF
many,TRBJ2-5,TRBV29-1,CSVGSRLRETQYF
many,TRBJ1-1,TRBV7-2,CASSLIPPGRTGGTEAFF
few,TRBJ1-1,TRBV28,CASSFLGFRTFF
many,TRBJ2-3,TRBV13,CASRPLTDTQYF
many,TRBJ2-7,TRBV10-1,CASSAGRLGEQYF
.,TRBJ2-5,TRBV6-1,CASSEALTSGGQETQYF
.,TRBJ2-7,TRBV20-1,CSARAGGGNEQYF
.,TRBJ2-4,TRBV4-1,CASSQLGNIQYF
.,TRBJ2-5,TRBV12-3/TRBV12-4,CASSFAGQETQYF
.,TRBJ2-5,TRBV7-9,CASSGLAEQETQYF
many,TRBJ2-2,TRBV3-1,CASSQGTGELFF
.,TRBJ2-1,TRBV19,CASSIRLAGGSSYNEQFF
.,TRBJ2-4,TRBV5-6,CASSISVGGISKNIQYF
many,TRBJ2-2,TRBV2,CASSEFTGELFF
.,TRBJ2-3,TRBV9,CASSVGQGGTDTQYF
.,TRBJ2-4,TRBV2,CASRDRGPLGNIQYF
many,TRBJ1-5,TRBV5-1,CASSVGDPGGQPQHF
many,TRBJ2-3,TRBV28,CASSFGLAGESDTQYF
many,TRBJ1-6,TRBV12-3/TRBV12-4,CASIESSYNSPLHF
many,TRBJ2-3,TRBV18,CASSPQGAGTDTQYF
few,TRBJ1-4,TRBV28,CASSLNSRVDEKLFF
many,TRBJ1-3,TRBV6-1,CASSERVGAGNTIYF
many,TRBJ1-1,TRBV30,CAWSRANTEAFF
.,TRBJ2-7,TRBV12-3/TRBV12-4,CASSSPRDYEQYF
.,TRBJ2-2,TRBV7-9,CASSFSGSQTGELFF
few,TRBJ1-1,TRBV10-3,CAISEARIRRSHEYTEAFF
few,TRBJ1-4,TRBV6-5,CASSNGDRNEKLFF
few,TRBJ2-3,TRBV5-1,CASSPQGPDTQYF
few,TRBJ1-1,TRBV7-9,CASQRGDMNTEAFF
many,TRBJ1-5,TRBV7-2,CASSFRGEGNQPQHF
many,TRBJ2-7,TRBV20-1,CSARGQGAFYEQYF
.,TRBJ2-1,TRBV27,CASSARQNNEQFF
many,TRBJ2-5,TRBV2,CASSGTSGPQETQYF
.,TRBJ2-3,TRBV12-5,CASQASATDTQYF
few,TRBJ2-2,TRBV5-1,CASSLETIPNTGELFF
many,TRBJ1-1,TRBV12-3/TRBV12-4,CASRQSRSYTEAFF
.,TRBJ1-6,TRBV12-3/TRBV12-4,CASRDLRQGANSPLHF
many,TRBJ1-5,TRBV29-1,CSVVLRGTGVQPQHF
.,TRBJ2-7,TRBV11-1,CASSPRPDYEQYF
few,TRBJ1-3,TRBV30,CAWSHTRAYSGNTIYF
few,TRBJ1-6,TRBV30,CAWGNPGLSFRSPLHF
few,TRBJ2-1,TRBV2,CASGSRRSSEQFF